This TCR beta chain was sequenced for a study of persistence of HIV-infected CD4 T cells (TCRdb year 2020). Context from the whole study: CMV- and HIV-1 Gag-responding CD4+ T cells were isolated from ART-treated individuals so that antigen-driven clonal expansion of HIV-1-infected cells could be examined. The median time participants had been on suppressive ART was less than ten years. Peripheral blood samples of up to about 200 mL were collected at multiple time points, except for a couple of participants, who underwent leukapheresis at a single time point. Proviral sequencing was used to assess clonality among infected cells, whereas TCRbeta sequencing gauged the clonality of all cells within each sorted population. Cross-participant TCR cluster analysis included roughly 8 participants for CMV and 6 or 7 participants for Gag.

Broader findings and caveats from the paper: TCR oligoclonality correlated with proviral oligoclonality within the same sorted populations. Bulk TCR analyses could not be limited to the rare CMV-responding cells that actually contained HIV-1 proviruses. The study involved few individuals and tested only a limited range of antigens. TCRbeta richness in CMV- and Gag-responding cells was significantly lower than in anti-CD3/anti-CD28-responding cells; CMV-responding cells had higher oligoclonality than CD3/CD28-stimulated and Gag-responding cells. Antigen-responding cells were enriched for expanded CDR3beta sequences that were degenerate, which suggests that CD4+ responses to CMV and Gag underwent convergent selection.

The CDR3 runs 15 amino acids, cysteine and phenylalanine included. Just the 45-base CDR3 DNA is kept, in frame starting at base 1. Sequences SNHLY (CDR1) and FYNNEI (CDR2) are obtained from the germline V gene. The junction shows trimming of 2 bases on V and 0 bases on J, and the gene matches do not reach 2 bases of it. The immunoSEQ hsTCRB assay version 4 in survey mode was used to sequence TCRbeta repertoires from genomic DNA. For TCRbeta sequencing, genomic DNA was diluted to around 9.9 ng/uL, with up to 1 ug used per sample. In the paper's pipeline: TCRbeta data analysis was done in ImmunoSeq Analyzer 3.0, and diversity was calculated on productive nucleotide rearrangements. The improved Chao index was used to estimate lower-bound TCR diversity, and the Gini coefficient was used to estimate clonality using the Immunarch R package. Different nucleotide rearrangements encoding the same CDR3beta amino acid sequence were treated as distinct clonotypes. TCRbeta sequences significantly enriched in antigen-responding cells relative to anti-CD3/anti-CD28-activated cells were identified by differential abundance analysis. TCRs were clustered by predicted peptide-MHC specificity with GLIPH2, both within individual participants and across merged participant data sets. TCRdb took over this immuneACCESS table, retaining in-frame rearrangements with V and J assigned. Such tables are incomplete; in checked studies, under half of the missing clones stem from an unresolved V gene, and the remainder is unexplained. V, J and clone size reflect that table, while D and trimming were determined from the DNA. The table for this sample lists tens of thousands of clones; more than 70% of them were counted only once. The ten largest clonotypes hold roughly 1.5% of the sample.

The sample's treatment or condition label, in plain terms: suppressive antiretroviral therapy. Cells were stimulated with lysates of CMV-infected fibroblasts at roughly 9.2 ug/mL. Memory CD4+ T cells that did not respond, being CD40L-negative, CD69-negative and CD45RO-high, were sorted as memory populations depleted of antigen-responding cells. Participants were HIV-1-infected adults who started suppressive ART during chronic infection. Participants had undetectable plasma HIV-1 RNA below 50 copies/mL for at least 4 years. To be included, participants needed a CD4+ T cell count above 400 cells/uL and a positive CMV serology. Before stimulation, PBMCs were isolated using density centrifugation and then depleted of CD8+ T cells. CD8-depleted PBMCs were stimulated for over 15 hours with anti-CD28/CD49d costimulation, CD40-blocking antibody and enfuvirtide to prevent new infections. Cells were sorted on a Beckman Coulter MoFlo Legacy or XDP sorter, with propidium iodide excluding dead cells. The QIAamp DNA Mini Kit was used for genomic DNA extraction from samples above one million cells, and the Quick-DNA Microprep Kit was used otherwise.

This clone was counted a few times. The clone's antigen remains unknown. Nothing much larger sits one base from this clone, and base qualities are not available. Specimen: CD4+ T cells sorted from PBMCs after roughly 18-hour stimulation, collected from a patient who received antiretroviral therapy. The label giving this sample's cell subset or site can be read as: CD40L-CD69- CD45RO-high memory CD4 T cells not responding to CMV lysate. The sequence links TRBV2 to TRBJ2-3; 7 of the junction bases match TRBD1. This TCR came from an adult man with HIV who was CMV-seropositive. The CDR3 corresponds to CASSERGQSTDTQYF. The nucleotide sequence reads TGTGCCAGCAGTGAAAGGGGACAGAGCACAGATACGCAGTATTTT.